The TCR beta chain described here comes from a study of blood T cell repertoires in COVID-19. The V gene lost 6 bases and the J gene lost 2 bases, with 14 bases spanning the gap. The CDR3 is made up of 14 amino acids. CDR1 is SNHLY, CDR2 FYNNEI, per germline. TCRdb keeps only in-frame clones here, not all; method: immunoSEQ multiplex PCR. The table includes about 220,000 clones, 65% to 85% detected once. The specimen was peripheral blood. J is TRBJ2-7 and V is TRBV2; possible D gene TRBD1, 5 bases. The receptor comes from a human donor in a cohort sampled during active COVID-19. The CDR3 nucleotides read TGTGCCAGCAGGGTAACAGGTTTTACCTACGAGCAGTACTTC. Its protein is CASRVTGFTYEQYF.